Sequencing of this T cell receptor (beta chain) was carried out in a study of OX40 agonist ivuxolimab in advanced cancers. Broader study findings: CD4+ and CD8+ blood T cells expanded clonally by week 6 at 0.1 to 3.0 mg/kg.

Here immunoSEQ multiplex PCR was the method, and the copy in TCRdb shows in-frame clones only, minus some. This repertoire shows about 67,000 clones, 75% to 85% found once; its top ten account for approximately 8%. About this clone itself: Its antigen is undetermined.

Baseline was the first blood sampling point, followed by cycle 4 day 1 and cycle 7 day 1. The CDR3 runs 16 residues. Trimming cost V 0 bases and J 4 bases; bases outside gene matches: 5. Looked up from germline, CDR1 is SEHNR and CDR2 is FQNEAQ (reference sequence). The receptor was derived from an adult with an advanced solid tumor such as melanoma, head and neck, liver or kidney cancer. V gene TRBV7-9 combines with J gene TRBJ1-3, with 8 bases identical to TRBD1. Sequenced material: CD4+ or CD8+ T cells sorted from blood, taken in a trial of the OX40 agonist ivuxolimab. DNA for the CDR3: TGTGCCAGCAGCTTAGCGAGCCAGGGGGCCGGAAACACCATATATTTT. This encodes CASSLASQGAGNTIYF.